Listed below are T cell receptor beta chains from one sample, sequenced in a study of T-cell reconstitution after alpha-beta-depleted transplantation in children. TCRdb itself ran the PCR reads through MiXCR, one entry per CDR3 protein. The table shows about 640,000 distinct CDR3 sequences, with roughly 17% occurring only once. The sequencing used PBMCs from the stem cell graft donor, collected from the stem cell graft. The receptors originated from a human donor who donated a stem cell graft to a child with acute myeloid leukemia. Each CDR3 is given with its conserved first and last residue.

V	J	CDR3
TRBV7-2	TRBJ2-5	CASSFSLAGETQYF
TRBV5-1	TRBJ2-1	CASSFGQGYNEQFF
TRBV5-5	TRBJ2-3	CASSSLAGLAGGPSQYF
TRBV15	TRBJ1-2	CATSRDLREYDYGYTF
TRBV5-1	TRBJ2-7	CASSGGTYEQYF
TRBV27	TRBJ2-1	CASMRRGGYNEQFF
TRBV20-1	TRBJ2-2	CSARVQGSTGELFF
TRBV15	TRBJ1-3	CATSRDEGVAIYF
TRBV7-2	TRBJ2-3	CASSVADTQYF
TRBV20-1	TRBJ1-2	CSARPGTRPNLRGYTF
TRBV7-2	TRBJ2-1	CASSLYGRTTTYNEQFF
TRBV30	TRBJ2-7	CAWNRQKLYEQYF
TRBV7-2	TRBJ2-1	CASSFTLSSYNEQFF